The present entry profiles one TCR beta chain with its context. What it binds is not known. TCRdb used MiXCR to reprocess the 5' RACE reads, holding one entry per CDR3 protein. The sample includes about 520,000 distinct CDR3 sequences, 22% of them seen just once. The data were obtained in a study of identical twins. CDR3 length equals 14 residues. The V end was cut by 6 bases, the J end by 5 bases, with 14 bases between. Germline CDR1 reads LGHNA; CDR2 reads YSLEER. Study results and caveats: Models predicted less out-of-frame TCR alpha sharing in monozygotic twins than was found. Twin pairs had excess sharing that was weaker in beta out-of-frame sequences.

These data were also reused for a study on T cells expressing NK-cell markers. From that paper: HCMV seropositivity marked most of the eight sequenced donors; one was seronegative.

The genes are TRBV4-3 and TRBJ2-1; possibly TRBD1 or TRBD2 for D (5 bases each). The TCR sequence derives from a woman between 18 and 30 years old in good health. The sample comprised CD4+ T cells sorted from blood. The CDR3 nucleotides are TGCGCCAGCAGTCCCCGGGACGGGCACAATGAGCAGTTCTTC. This translates into CASSPRDGHNEQFF.